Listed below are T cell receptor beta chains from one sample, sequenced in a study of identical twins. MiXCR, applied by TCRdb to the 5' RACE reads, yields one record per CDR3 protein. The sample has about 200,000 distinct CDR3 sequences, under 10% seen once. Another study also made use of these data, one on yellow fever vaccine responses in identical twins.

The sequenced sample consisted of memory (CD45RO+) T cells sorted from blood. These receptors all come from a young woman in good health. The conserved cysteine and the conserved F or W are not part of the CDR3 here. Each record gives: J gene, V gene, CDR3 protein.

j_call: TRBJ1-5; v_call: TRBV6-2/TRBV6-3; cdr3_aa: ASSYGGISNQPQH
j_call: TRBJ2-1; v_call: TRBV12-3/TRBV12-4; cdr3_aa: ASRGERGSGGNEQF
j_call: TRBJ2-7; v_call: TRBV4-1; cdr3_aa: ASSQGTGSFYEQY
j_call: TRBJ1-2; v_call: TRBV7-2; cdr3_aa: ASSLVPGVNYGYT
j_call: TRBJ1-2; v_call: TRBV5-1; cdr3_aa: ASSLLSNYGYT
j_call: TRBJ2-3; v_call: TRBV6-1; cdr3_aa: ASRIPTGGTDTQY
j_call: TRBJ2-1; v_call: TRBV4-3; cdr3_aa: ASSQEFENWDEQF
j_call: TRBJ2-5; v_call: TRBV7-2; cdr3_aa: ASSLIVETQY
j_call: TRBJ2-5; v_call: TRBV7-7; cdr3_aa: ASSSHITGTGETQY
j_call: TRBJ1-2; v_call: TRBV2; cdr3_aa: ASSAGTGIHGYT
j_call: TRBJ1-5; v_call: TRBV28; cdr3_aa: ASSAGGAGNQPQH
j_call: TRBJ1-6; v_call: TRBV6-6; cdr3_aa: ASRSRDSPLH
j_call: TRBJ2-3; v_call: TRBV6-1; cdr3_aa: ASKTDRITDTQY
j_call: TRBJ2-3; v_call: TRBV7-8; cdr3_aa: ASSSEGWASRTDTQY
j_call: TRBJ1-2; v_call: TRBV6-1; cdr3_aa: ASSDWTGRNGYT
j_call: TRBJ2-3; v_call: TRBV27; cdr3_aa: ASSSRRERADTQY
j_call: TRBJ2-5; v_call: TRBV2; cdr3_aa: ASSGLAAETQY
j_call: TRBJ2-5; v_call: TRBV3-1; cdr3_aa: ASKSSGGAQETQY
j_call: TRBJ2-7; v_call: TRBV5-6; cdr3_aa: ASSWTGLSSYEQY
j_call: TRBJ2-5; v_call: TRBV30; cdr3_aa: AWGLAGGETQY